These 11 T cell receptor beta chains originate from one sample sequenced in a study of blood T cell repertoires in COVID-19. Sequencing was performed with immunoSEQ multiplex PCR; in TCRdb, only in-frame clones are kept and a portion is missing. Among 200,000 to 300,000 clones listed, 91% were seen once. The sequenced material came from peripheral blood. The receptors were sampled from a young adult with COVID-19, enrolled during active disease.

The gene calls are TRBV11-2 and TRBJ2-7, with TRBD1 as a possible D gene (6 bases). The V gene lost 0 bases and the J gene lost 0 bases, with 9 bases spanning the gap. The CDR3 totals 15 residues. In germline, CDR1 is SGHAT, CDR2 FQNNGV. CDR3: CASSLETDSSYEQYF. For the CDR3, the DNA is TGTGCCAGCAGCTTAGAGACGGACAGCTCCTACGAGCAGTACTTC.

DNA for the CDR3: TGTGCCAGCAGCCAACTGGGGGGAGCCAAAAACATTCAGTACTTC. Amino acids: CASSQLGGAKNIQYF. The chain couples TRBV3-1 (or the pseudogene TRBV3-2) to TRBJ2-4; perhaps TRBD2 as D (6 bases). The germline gives CDR1 LGHDT, CDR2 YNNKEL (reference sequence). This CDR3 contains 15 residues. Deletions cut 2 bases from V and 0 bases from J, with 8 bases between.

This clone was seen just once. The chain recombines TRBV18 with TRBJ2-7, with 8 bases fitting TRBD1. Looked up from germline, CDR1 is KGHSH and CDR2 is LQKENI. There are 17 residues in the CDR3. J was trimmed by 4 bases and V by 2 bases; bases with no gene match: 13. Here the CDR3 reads CASSPKLQGQVKYEQYF. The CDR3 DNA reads TGTGCCAGCTCACCAAAGCTCCAGGGACAGGTGAAGTACGAGCAGTACTTC.

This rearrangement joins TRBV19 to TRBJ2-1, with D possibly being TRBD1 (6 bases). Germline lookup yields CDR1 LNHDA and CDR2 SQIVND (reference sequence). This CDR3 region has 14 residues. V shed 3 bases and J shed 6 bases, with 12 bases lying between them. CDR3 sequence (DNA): TGTGCCAGTAGTATCGGGGCAGGGGTCAATGAGCAGTTCTTC. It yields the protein CASSIGAGVNEQFF.

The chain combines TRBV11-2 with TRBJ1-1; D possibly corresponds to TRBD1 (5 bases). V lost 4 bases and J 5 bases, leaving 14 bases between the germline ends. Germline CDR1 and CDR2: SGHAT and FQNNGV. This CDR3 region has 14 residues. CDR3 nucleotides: TGTGCCAGCAGCTCCCCAGGGTTGGGGACTGAAGCTTTCTTT. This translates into CASSSPGLGTEAFF.

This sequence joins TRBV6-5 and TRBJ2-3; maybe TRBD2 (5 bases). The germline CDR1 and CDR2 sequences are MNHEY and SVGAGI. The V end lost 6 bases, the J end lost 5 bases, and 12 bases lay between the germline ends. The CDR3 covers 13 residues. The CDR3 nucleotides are TGTGCCAGCAGAACGGGAAGGCGAGATACGCAGTATTTT. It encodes CASRTGRRDTQYF.

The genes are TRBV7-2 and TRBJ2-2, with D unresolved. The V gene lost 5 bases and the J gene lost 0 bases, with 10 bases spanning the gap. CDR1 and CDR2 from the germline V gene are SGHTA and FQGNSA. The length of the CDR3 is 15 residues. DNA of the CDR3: TGTGCCAGCAGCGCTAGTCAGACGAACACCGGGGAGCTGTTTTTT. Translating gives CASSASQTNTGELFF.

Here the CDR3 DNA reads TGCGCCAGCAGCACCCGGGTTTACGCTGAAGCTTTCTTT. Its protein is CASSTRVYAEAFF. V gene TRBV5-1 combines with J gene TRBJ1-1; D gene unclear. V was clipped by 4 bases and J by 6 bases, with 13 bases between them. This CDR3 is built from 13 residues. CDR1 is SGHRS and CDR2 is YFSETQ in the germline V gene.

In DNA form, the CDR3 reads TGTGCCAGCAGTCGGACAGGTGGGGGTCAAGAGACCCAGTACTTC. It codes for CASSRTGGGQETQYF. This chain joins TRBV28 and TRBJ2-5; 7 nucleotides line up with TRBD1. This CDR3 comprises 15 residues. The J segment lost 2 bases and the V segment lost 5 bases, leaving 8 bases of the junction unmatched. Germline CDR1 and CDR2: MDHEN and SYDVKM. The whole variable domain, filled in from reference TRBV28 and TRBJ2-5, reads DVKVTQSSRYLVKRTGEKVFLECVQDMDHENMFWYRQDPGLGLRLIYFSYDVKMKEKGDIPEGYSVSREKKERFSLILESASTNQTSMYLCASSRTGGGQETQYFGPGTRLLVL.

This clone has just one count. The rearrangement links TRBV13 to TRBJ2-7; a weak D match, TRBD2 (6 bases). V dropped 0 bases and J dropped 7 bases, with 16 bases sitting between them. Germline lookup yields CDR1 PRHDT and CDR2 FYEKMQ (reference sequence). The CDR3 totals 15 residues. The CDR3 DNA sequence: TGTGCCAGCAGCTTAGGTCGGGGAGGTCTGGGTGAGCAGTACTTC. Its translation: CASSLGRGGLGEQYF.

CDR3 amino acids: CASSKGRDRGRADTQYF. The CDR3, as DNA: TGTGCCAGCAGCAAAGGGCGGGACAGGGGTCGGGCAGATACGCAGTATTTT. This sequence joins TRBV21-1 and TRBJ2-3; the table's TRBD1 call for D was not verified on the DNA. TRBV21-1 is deemed a pseudogene. The CDR3 consists of 17 residues.